The 10 T cell receptor beta chains reported below all come from one sample, sequenced in a study of T cells in Graves' hyperthyroidism and ophthalmopathy (dated by TCRdb to the late 2010s). The method was multiplex PCR. Sequencer: Illumina HiSeq 2000. TCR beta CDR3 regions were amplified from RNA transcripts. The TCR CDR3 was subjected to a first round of RT-PCR using the HTBI primer set and the Qiagen OneStep RT-PCR kit. TCRdb ran its own pipeline on the public reads, namely fastp trimming at Q25 and MiXCR clone calling, and kept in-frame beta chains. Each entry is one CDR3 protein sequence, shown with its most common DNA and genes. This sample lists about 640,000 distinct CDR3 sequences; about 20% were detected once. About 34% of the sample comes from the top ten. Specimen: blood. These receptors came from a man aged 30-40 years with Graves' ophthalmopathy.

The V and J genes are TRBV6-1 and TRBJ2-1; 7 bases are shared with TRBD2. V lost 10 bases and J lost 3; bases outside the gene matches: 3. CDR1 MNHNS and CDR2 SASEGT come from the germline V gene. CDR3 length: 12 residues. Here the CDR3 reads CATGLGYNEQFF. CDR3 sequence (DNA): TGTGCCACAGGACTAGGCTACAATGAGCAGTTCTTC.

This clonotype was counted at least ten times. The chain couples TRBV7-2 to TRBJ1-2; D gene unclear. Trimming left V 2 bases short and J 3 bases short, with 7 bases between. CDR1 is SGHTA, CDR2 FQGNSA, per germline. The CDR3 is 13 amino acids. CDR3 residues: CASSLRVDYGYTF. The CDR3 DNA sequence: TGTGCCAGCAGCTTACGGGTTGACTATGGCTACACCTTC.

This clonotype was recorded only once. V is TRBV5-1 and J is TRBJ1-2; 8 nucleotides line up with TRBD1. The CDR3 covers 14 residues. Trimming took 4 bases from V and 6 from J; bases not matched to a gene: 8. Germline lookup yields CDR1 SGHRS and CDR2 YFSETQ. The CDR3 loop reads CASSQTDRVDGYTF. The CDR3 DNA is TGCGCCAGCAGCCAGACGGACAGGGTTGATGGCTACACCTTC.

Many counts were recorded for this clonotype. The V call is TRBV10-3, the J call TRBJ1-2; 8 bases agree with TRBD1. The CDR3 runs to 15 residues. In germline, CDR1 is ENHRY, CDR2 SYGVKD. The V segment lost 7 bases and the J segment 2 bases; nucleotides outside the gene matches: 9. The CDR3 nucleotides read TGTGCCATCAAAGGACAGGGATCAGGAAACTATGGCTACACCTTC. Translating it yields CAIKGQGSGNYGYTF.

This clonotype was observed at least ten times. CDR3 residues: CASSLAPGVPTRVYNEQFF. The CDR3 region has the DNA TGTGCCAGCAGCTTAGCCCCAGGGGTCCCTACTAGGGTCTACAATGAGCAGTTCTTC. This rearrangement joins TRBV11-2 to TRBJ2-1; TRBD1 might be the D (6 bases). This CDR3 is 19 amino acids long. The germline V and J ends were trimmed by 1 base and 3 bases, with 22 bases remaining between them. Germline V gene data show CDR1 as SGHAT and CDR2 as FQNNGV.

Concerning this clonotype: This may come from a read error, since a much larger clone is one base off. This chain links TRBV18 with TRBJ1-1; no reliable D call. The V gene lost 4 bases and the J gene lost 8 bases, with 11 bases spanning the gap. Germline V gene sequence: CDR1 KGHSH, CDR2 LQKENI. CDR3 size: 12 residues. Here the CDR3 reads CASSQGPAEAFF. CDR3 sequence (DNA): TGTGCCAGCTCACAAGGGCCCGCGGAAGCTTTCTTT. Together with reference TRBV18 and TRBJ1-1, the CDR3 gives the full variable domain: NAGVMQNPRHLVRRRGQEARLRCSPMKGHSHVYWYRQLPEEGLKFMVYLQKENIIDESGMPKERFSAEFPKEGPSILRIQQVVRGDSAAYFCASSQGPAEAFFGQGTRLTVV.

This clonotype was seen only a few times. This rearrangement joins TRBV12-3 or TRBV12-4 to TRBJ2-7; D is uncertain. There are 13 residues in the CDR3. Trimming shortened V by 1 base and J by 6 bases, and 10 bases separated the two germline ends. This chain's CDR3 is CASSLGPKGEQYF. DNA for the CDR3: TGTGCCAGCAGTTTAGGCCCAAAAGGCGAGCAGTACTTC.

This rearrangement joins TRBV25-1 to TRBJ1-3; D uncertain. This CDR3 has 12 amino acids. Germline CDR1 is MGHDK and CDR2 is SYGVNS. The V gene lost 3 bases and the J gene lost 4 bases, with 4 bases spanning the gap. The CDR3 is CASSDQGNTIYF. CDR3 in DNA: TGTGCCAGCAGTGATCAAGGAAACACCATATATTTT.

This clonotype was seen a few times. The CDR3 region has the DNA TGTGCCTGGGGGGGACCGATGTCAGATGGCTACACCTTC. It codes for CAWGGPMSDGYTF. The chain has TRBV30 and TRBJ1-2, with D tentatively TRBD1 (5 bases). This CDR3 comprises 13 residues. Germline loops: CDR1 GTSNPN, CDR2 SVGIG (reference sequence). V lost 5 bases, J lost 6 bases, and 16 bases lay in between. Full variable domain (missing parts from reference TRBV30 and TRBJ1-2): SQTIHQWPATLVQPVGSPLSLECTVEGTSNPNLYWYRQAAGRGLQLLFYSVGIGQISSEVPQNLSASRPQDRQFILSSKKLLLSDSGFYLCAWGGPMSDGYTFGSGTRLTVV.

A word on this clonotype: The final CDR3 position lacks the conserved phenylalanine or tryptophan, pointing to a likely read error. The V call is TRBV20-1, the J call TRBJ2-7; D is perhaps TRBD1 or TRBD2 (5 bases each). This CDR3 has 11 amino acids. The V gene's germline CDR1 is DFQATT and CDR2 SNEGSKA (reference sequence). The germline V and J ends were trimmed by 6 bases and 6 bases, with 12 bases remaining between them. In nucleotides, the CDR3 is TGCAGTGCCGGGACCGGTCTCGAGCAGTACCTC. Amino acid sequence: CSAGTGLEQYL.